The 12 T cell receptor beta chains listed next were all sequenced from one sample in a study of OX40 agonist ivuxolimab in advanced cancers. Measured with immunoSEQ multiplex PCR; TCRdb has only the in-frame clones, and not every one. The sample includes roughly 91,000 clones, approximately 94% of them seen just once. This specimen was CD4+ or CD8+ T cells sorted from blood, taken in a trial of the OX40 agonist ivuxolimab. Every receptor here comes from an adult with an advanced solid tumor such as melanoma, head and neck, liver or kidney cancer.

The chain combines TRBV4-3 with TRBJ1-4; TRBD1 matches at 7 bases. The CDR3 contains 15 residues. V lost 1 base, J lost 4 bases, and 3 bases stayed unmatched. Germline values: CDR1 LGHNA, CDR2 YSLEER. The CDR3 DNA follows: TGCGCCAGCAGCCAAGGGACAGGCTTTAATGAAAAACTGTTTTTT. Amino acid sequence: CASSQGTGFNEKLFF.

This clone came up a few times. The V and J genes are TRBV5-1 and TRBJ1-2; no firm D call. Germline values: CDR1 SGHRS, CDR2 YFSETQ. This CDR3 spans 12 amino acids. V shed 1 base and J shed 6 bases, with 7 bases lying between them. Here the CDR3 DNA reads TGCGCCAGCAGCTTGTACGGCGATGGCTACACCTTC. Residues: CASSLYGDGYTF.

V is TRBV30 and J is TRBJ2-7, with 7 positions matching TRBD1. V gave up 2 bases and J gave up 0 bases; unmatched junction bases: 7. The CDR3 covers 15 residues. From germline, CDR1 is GTSNPN and CDR2 SVGIG (reference sequence). This CDR3 is CAWSIDRVASYEQYF. In DNA form, the CDR3 reads TGTGCCTGGAGTATTGACAGGGTGGCCTCCTACGAGCAGTACTTC. The full variable domain, rest sourced from reference TRBV30 and TRBJ2-7, is SQTIHQWPATLVQPVGSPLSLECTVEGTSNPNLYWYRQAAGRGLQLLFYSVGIGQISSEVPQNLSASRPQDRQFILSSKKLLLSDSGFYLCAWSIDRVASYEQYFGPGTRLTVT.

The V and J genes are TRBV19 and TRBJ1-3; no firm D call. Germline CDR1 is LNHDA and CDR2 is SQIVND (reference sequence). The V and J ends lost 5 bases and 0 bases respectively, with 26 bases between them. The CDR3 is 20 amino acids. The CDR3 DNA sequence: TGTGCCAGTAGTCCCACCTTGGAACCAGGTGGTTACTTCTCTGGAAACACCATATATTTT. Protein: CASSPTLEPGGYFSGNTIYF. Full variable domain (remainder filled in from reference TRBV19 and TRBJ1-3): DGGITQSPKYLFRKEGQNVTLSCEQNLNHDAMYWYRQDPGQGLRLIYYSQIVNDFQKGDIAEGYSVSREKKESFPLTVTSAQKNPTAFYLCASSPTLEPGGYFSGNTIYFGEGSWLTVV.

The J gene is TRBJ2-7, the V gene TRBV6-6; D remains unclear. V was clipped by 5 bases and J by 3 bases, with 11 bases between them. Germline CDR1 MNHNY, CDR2 SVGAGI (reference sequence). The CDR3 sequence is 13 residues long. This chain's CDR3 is CASSPLGSYEQYF. The CDR3 DNA sequence: TGTGCCAGCAGTCCCCTTGGTAGCTACGAGCAGTACTTC.

This clone showed up just once. V gene TRBV11-2 combines with J gene TRBJ1-1; D unclear. V lost 0 bases and J lost 1, with 0 bases in between. The CDR3 spans 12 residues. Germline V lookup: CDR1 SGHAT, CDR2 FQNNGV. As DNA, the CDR3 is TGTGCCAGCAGCTTAGAGAACACTGAAGCTTTCTTT. Its translation: CASSLENTEAFF.

V gene TRBV27 combines with J gene TRBJ1-2; D may be TRBD1 (6 bases). Germline CDR1 reads MNHEY; CDR2 reads SMNVEV (reference sequence). This CDR3 spans 15 amino acids. V lost 5 bases, J lost 7 bases, and 20 bases lay in between. The CDR3 sequence is CASSIQGGGTGGYTF. DNA of the CDR3: TGTGCCAGCAGTATACAGGGTGGGGGGACTGGTGGCTACACCTTC.

The rearrangement joins TRBV9 to TRBJ2-2, with 8 bases that match TRBD2. Trimming took 4 bases from V and 1 from J; bases not matched to a gene: 15. Per germline, CDR1 SGDLS and CDR2 YYNGEE. The CDR3 loop spans 19 amino acids. This chain's CDR3 is CASSLHPGGDYENTGELFF. The CDR3 nucleotides read TGTGCCAGCAGCCTCCACCCCGGGGGGGACTACGAGAACACCGGGGAGCTGTTTTTT.

This clone was observed once. This chain joins TRBV15 and TRBJ2-1, with no clear D. The germline V gene has CDR1 LNHNV and CDR2 YYDKDF (reference sequence). The CDR3 is 11 amino acids. The V and J ends lost 7 bases and 9 bases respectively, with 10 bases between them. CDR3 in amino acids: CATMTIGEQFF. CDR3 nucleotides: TGTGCCACCATGACAATTGGTGAGCAGTTCTTC.

This clone turned up a few times. J is TRBJ1-2 and V is TRBV10-1; the D is unclear. There are 12 residues in the CDR3. CDR1 and CDR2 from the germline V gene are WNHNN and SYGVQD (reference sequence). With 3 bases removed from V and 4 bases from J, the gap between germline ends came to 6 bases. The CDR3 DNA is TGCGCCAGCAGTGATGGGTCCTATGGCTACACCTTC. Translation: CASSDGSYGYTF.

The rearrangement joins TRBV5-5 to TRBJ1-1, with D tentatively TRBD1 (6 bases). CDR1 is SGHKS, CDR2 YYEKEE, per germline (reference sequence). V shed 1 base and J shed 12 bases, with 16 bases lying between them. The CDR3 covers 13 residues. The CDR3 DNA reads as TGTGCCAGCAGCTTGTACGGTAGCGGGACAACTTTCTTT. It encodes CASSLYGSGTTFF.

A few counts support this clone. The V gene is TRBV28, the J gene TRBJ1-6; 7 bases map to TRBD1. CDR1 and CDR2 (germline): MDHEN, SYDVKM. CDR3 length: 13 amino acids. V was pared by 5 bases and J by 10 bases, with 5 bases of the junction left unmatched. For the CDR3, the DNA is TGTGCCAGCAGTAGGGGACAGCGCTCACCCCTCCACTTT. Translation gives CASSRGQRSPLHF.